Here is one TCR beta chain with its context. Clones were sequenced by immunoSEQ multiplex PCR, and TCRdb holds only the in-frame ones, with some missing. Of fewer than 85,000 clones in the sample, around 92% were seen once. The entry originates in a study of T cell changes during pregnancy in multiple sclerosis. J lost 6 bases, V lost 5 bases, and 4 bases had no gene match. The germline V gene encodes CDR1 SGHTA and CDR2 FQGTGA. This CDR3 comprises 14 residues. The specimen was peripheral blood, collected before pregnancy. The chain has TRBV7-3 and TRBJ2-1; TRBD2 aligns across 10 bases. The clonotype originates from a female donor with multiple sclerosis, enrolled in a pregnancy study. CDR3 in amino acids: CASSPSGGGNEQFF. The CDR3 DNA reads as TGTGCCAGCAGCCCTAGCGGGGGAGGCAATGAGCAGTTCTTC.